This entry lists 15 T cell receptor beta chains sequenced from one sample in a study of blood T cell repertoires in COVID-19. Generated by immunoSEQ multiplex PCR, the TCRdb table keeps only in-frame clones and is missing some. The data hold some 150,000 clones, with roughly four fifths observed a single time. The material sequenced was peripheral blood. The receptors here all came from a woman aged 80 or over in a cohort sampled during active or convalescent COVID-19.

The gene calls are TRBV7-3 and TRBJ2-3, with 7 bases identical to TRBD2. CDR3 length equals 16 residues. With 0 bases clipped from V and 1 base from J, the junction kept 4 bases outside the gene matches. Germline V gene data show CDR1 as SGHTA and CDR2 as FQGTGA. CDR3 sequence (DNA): TGTGCCAGCAGCTTAACGTATGCGGGAGGCACAGATACGCAGTATTTT. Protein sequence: CASSLTYAGGTDTQYF.

CDR3 in amino acids: CASSFPQGTEAFF. In nucleotides, the CDR3 is TGTGCCAGCAGCTTTCCACAGGGTACTGAAGCTTTCTTT. V gene TRBV7-2 combines with J gene TRBJ1-1; a possible D gene is TRBD1 (6 bases). The germline CDR1 and CDR2 sequences are SGHTA and FQGNSA. Deletions cut 3 bases from V and 5 bases from J, with 10 bases between. The length of the CDR3 is 13 residues.

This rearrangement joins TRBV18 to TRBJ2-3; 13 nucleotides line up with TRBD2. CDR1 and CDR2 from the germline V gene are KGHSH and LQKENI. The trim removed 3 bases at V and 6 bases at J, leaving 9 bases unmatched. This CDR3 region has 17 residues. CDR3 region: CASSPPLAGGPADTQYF. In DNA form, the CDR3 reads TGTGCCAGCTCACCCCCACTAGCGGGGGGGCCGGCGGATACGCAGTATTTT.

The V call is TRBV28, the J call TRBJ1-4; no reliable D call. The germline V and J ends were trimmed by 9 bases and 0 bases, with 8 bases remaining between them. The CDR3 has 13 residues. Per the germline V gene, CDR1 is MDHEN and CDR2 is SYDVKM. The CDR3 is CASAGSTNEKLFF. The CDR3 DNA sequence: TGTGCCAGTGCAGGTTCAACTAATGAAAAACTGTTTTTT.

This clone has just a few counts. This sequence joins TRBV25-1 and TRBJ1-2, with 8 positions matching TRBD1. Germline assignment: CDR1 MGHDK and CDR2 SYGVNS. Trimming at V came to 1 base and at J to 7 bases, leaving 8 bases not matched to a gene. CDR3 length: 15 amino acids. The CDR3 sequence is CASSEFGRGPGGYTF. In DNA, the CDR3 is TGTGCCAGCAGTGAATTTGGCAGGGGGCCCGGTGGCTACACCTTC.

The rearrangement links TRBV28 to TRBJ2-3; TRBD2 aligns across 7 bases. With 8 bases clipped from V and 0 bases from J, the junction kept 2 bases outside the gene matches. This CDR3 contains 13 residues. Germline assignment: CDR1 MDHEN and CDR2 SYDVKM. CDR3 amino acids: CASREVSTDTQYF. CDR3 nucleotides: TGTGCCAGCCGGGAGGTGAGCACAGATACGCAGTATTTT.

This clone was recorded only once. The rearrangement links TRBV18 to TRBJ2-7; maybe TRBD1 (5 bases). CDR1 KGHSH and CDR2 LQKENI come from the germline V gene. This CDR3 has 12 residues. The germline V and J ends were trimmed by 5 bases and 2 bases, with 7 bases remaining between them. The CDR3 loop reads CASSTTAYEQYF. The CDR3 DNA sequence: TGTGCCAGCTCAACGACAGCCTACGAGCAGTACTTC.

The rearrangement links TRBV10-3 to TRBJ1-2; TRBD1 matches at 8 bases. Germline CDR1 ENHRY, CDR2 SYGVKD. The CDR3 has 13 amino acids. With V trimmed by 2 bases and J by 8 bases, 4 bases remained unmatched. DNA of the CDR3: TGTGCCATCAGTGAGGGCAGGGGGCGCGGCTACACCTTC. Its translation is CAISEGRGRGYTF.

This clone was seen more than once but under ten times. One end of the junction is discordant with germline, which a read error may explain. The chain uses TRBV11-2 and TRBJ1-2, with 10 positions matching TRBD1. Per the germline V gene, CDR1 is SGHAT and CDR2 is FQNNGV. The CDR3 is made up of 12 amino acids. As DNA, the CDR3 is TGTGCCAGCAGCTTTGACAGGGGGCTTAGTTACTTC. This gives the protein CASSFDRGLSYF. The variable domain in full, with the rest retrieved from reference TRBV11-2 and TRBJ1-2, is EAGVAQSPRYKIIEKRQSVAFWCNPISGHATLYWYQQILGQGPKLLIQFQNNGVVDDSQLPKDRFSAERLKGVDSTLKIQPAKLEDSAVYLCASSFDRGLSYFGSGTRLTVV.

CDR3 nucleotide sequence: TGTGCCAGCAGTTTATTGACAAACGAAGAGACCCAGTACTTC. Translation gives CASSLLTNEETQYF. This sequence joins TRBV28 and TRBJ2-5, with D unresolved. The length of the CDR3 is 14 residues. CDR1 is MDHEN, CDR2 SYDVKM, per germline. V lost 1 base, J lost 3 bases, and 9 bases lay in between.

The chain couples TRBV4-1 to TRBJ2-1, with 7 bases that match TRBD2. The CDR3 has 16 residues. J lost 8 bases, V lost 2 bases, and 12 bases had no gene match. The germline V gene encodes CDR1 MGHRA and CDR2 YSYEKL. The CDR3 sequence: CASSQREIRGVDEQFF. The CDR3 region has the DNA TGCGCCAGCAGCCAACGTGAAATTCGGGGGGTGGATGAGCAGTTCTTC.

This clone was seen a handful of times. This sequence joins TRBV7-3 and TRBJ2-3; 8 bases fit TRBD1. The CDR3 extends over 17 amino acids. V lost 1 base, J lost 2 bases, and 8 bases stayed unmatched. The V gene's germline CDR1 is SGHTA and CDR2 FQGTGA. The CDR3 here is CASSLNRQGPYTDTQYF. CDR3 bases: TGTGCCAGCAGCTTAAATCGACAGGGGCCTTACACAGATACGCAGTATTTT.

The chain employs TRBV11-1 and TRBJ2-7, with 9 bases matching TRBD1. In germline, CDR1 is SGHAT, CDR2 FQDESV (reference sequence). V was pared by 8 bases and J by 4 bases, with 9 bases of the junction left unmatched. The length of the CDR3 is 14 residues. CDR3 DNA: TGTGCCAGCCAGAGACAGGGGGGATTGTACGAGCAGTACTTC. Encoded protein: CASQRQGGLYEQYF.

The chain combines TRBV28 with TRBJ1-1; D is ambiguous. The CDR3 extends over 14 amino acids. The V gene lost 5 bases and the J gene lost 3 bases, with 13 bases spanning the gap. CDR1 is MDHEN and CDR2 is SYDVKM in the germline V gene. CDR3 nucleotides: TGTGCCAGCAGTCCCCCGATCGGGGACACTGAAGCTTTCTTT. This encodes CASSPPIGDTEAFF.

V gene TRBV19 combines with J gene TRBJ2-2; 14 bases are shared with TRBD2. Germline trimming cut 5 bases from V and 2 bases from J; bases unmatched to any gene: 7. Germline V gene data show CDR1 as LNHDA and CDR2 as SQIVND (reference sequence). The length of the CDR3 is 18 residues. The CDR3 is CASSYRLAGGTNTGELFF. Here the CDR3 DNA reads TGTGCCAGTAGTTATAGACTAGCGGGGGGGACAAACACCGGGGAGCTGTTTTTT.